This TCR beta chain was sequenced for a study of PD-1 blockade in classical Hodgkin lymphoma. Overall study: On a schedule of every 2 weeks, patients received nivolumab 3 mg/kg intravenously.

The length of the CDR3 is 12 residues. V was clipped by 3 bases and J by 2 bases, with 4 bases between them. Germline V gene lookup returns CDR1 SGHVS and CDR2 FQNEAQ. On this clone itself: The antigen remains unidentified.

Sequencing used immunoSEQ multiplex PCR; TCRdb keeps in-frame clones, though not all of them. This table holds about 58,000 clones, 85% to 95% found once. Study-wide points: Relapsed/refractory patients reportedly had lower baseline diversity than newly diagnosed patients. The baseline diversity of complete responders showed similarity to that of newly diagnosed patients.

Each of the patients experienced relapse following autologous stem cell transplantation, and their brentuximab vedotin exposure differed. V and J are TRBV7-8 and TRBJ2-5; D unresolved. The clonotype originates from a human donor with classical Hodgkin lymphoma. The sequencing here drew on peripheral blood mononuclear cells (PBMCs), taken before the second cycle of nivolumab. The CDR3 DNA reads TGTGCCAGCAGCTTTCAGCAAGAGACCCAGTACTTC. Translated, it gives CASSFQQETQYF. Full variable domain (outside the CDR3, taken from reference TRBV7-8 and TRBJ2-5): GAGVSQSPRYKVAKRGQDVALRCDPISGHVSLFWYQQALGQGPEFLTYFQNEAQLDKSGLPSDRFFAERPEGSVSTLKIQRTQQEDSAVYLCASSFQQETQYFGPGTRLLVL.